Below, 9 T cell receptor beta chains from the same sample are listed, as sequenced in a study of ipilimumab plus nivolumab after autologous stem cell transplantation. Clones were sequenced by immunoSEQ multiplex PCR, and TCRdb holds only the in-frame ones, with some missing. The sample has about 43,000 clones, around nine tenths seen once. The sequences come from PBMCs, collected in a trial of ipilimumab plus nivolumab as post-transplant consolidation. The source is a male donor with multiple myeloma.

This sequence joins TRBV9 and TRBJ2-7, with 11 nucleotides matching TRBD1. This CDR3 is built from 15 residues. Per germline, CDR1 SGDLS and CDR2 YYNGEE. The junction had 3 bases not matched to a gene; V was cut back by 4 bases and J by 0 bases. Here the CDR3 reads CASSRDRGTSYEQYF. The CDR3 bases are TGTGCCAGCAGCCGGGACAGGGGGACCTCCTACGAGCAGTACTTC.

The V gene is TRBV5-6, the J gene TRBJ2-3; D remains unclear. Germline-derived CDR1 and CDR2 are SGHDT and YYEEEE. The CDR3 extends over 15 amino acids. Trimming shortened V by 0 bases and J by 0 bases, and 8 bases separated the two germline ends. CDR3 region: CASSLAGVSTDTQYF. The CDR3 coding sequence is TGTGCCAGCAGCTTGGCTGGGGTAAGCACAGATACGCAGTATTTT. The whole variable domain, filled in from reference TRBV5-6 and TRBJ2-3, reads DAGVTQSPTHLIKTRGQQVTLRCSPKSGHDTVSWYQQALGQGPQFIFQYYEEEERQRGNFPDRFSGHQFPNYSSELNVNALLLGDSALYLCASSLAGVSTDTQYFGPGTRLTVL.

The CDR3 region has the DNA TGTGCCAGCAGCCGGACAGGGAACCGTGGGCAACCACCCGGGGAGCTGTTTTTT. It yields the protein CASSRTGNRGQPPGELFF. V and J are TRBV9 and TRBJ2-2, with 8 bases matching TRBD1. The CDR3 has 18 amino acids. Trimming cost V 4 bases and J 6 bases; bases outside gene matches: 17. Per germline, CDR1 SGDLS and CDR2 YYNGEE.

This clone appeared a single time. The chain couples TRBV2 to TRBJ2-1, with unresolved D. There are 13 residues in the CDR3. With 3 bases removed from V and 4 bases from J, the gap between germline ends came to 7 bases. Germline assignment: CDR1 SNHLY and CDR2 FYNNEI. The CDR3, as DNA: TGTGCCAGCAGTGAGGTGACTTACAATGAGCAGTTCTTC. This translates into CASSEVTYNEQFF.

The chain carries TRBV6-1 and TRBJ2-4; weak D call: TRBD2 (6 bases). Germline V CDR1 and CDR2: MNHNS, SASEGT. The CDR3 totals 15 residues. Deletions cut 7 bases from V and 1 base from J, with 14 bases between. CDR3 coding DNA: TGTGCCAGCAATTGGAGGGAAGGGGCCAAAAACATTCAGTACTTC. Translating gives CASNWREGAKNIQYF.

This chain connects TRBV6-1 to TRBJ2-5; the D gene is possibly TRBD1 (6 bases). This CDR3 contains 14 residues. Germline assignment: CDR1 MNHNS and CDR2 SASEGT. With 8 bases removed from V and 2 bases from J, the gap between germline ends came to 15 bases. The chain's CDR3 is CASGPGHGQETQYF. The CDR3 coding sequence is TGTGCCAGCGGCCCGGGACACGGACAAGAGACCCAGTACTTC.

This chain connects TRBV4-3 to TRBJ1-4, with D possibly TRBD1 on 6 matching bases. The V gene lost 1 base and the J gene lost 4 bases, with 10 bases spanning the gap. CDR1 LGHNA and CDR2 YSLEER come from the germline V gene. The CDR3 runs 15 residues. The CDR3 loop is CASSQGDTYNEKLFF. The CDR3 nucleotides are TGCGCCAGCAGCCAAGGGGACACCTATAATGAAAAACTGTTTTTT.

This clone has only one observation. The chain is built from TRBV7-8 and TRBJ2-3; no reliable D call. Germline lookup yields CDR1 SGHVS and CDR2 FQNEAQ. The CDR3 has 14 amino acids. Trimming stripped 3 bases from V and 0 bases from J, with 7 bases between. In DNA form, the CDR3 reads TGTGCCAGCAGCTTCACCAGGAGCACAGATACGCAGTATTTT. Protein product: CASSFTRSTDTQYF.

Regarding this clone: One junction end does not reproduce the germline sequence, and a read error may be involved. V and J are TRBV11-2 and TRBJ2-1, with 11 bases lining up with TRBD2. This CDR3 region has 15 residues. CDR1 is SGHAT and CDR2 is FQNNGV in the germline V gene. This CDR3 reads CASRLAGGPLNEQFF. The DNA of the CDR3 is TGTGCCAGCAGGTTAGCGGGAGGGCCGTTAAATGAGCAGTTCTTC.